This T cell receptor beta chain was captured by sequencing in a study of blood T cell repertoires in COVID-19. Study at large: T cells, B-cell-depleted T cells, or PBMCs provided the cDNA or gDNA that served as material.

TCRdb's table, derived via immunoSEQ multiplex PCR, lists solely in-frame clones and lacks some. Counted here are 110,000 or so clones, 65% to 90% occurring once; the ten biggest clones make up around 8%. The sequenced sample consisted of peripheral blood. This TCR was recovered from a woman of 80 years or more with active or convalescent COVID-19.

The CDR3 loop reads CASTEQLAGGGEQFF. The CDR3 bases are TGTGCCAGCACCGAACAATTAGCGGGAGGTGGGGAGCAGTTCTTC. The chain combines TRBV3-1 (or the pseudogene TRBV3-2) with TRBJ2-1; TRBD2 matches at 10 bases. V shed 7 bases and J 10 bases; nucleotides not matched to a gene: 13. Germline V gene data show CDR1 as LGHDT and CDR2 as YNNKEL (reference sequence). This CDR3 comprises 15 residues.